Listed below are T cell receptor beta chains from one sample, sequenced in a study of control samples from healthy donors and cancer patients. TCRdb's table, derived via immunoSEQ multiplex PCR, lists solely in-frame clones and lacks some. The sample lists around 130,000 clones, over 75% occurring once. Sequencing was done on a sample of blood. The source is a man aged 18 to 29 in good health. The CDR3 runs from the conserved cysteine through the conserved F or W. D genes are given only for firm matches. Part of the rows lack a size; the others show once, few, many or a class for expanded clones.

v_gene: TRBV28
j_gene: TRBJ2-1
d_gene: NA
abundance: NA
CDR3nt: TGTGCCAGCAGTTTAGGGACGTCAGGGGAGCAGTTCTTC
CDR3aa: CASSLGTSGEQFF

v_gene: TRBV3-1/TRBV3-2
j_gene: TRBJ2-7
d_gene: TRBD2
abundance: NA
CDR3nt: TGTGCCAGCAGCCAAAAACTAGCGGTGACCTACGAGCAGTACTTC
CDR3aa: CASSQKLAVTYEQYF

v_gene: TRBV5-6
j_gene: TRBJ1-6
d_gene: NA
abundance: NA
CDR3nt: TGTGCCAGCAGCTTGAGAAGGGGATCACCCCTCCACTTT
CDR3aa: CASSLRRGSPLHF

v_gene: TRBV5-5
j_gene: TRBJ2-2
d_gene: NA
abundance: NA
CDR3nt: TGTGCCAGCAGCTTGTTACGGGGGGCGGCCACCGGGGAGCTGTTTTTT
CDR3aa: CASSLLRGAATGELFF

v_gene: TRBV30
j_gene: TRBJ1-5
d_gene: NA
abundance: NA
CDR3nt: TGTGCCTGGAACCAGGGGTTTAATAGCAATCAGCCCCAGCATTTT
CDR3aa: CAWNQGFNSNQPQHF

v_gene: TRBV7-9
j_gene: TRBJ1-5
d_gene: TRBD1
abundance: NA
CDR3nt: TGTGCCAGCAGCTTGGGACAGGGGGCGAATAGCAATCAGCCCCAGCATTTT
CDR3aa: CASSLGQGANSNQPQHF

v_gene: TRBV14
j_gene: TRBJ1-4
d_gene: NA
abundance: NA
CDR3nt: TGTGCCAGCAGCCAAGTGGCTGAAAAACTGTTTTTT
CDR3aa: CASSQVAEKLFF

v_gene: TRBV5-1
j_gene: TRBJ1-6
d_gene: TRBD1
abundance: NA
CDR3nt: TGCGCCAGCAGCTTGGCCCTCTCGACAGGGCTCGGATCACCCCTCCACTTT
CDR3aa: CASSLALSTGLGSPLHF

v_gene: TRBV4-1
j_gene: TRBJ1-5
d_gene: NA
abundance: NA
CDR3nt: TGCGCCAGCAGCCAAGGGACAGTGAGCAATCAGCCCCAGCATTTT
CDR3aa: CASSQGTVSNQPQHF

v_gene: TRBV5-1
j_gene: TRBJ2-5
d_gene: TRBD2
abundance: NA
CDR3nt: TGCGCCAGCAGCCCGGCCCGGGCGGGAGGGCCAAAGGAGACCCAGTACTTC
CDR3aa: CASSPARAGGPKETQYF

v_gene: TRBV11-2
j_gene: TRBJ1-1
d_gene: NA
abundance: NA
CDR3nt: TGTGCCAGCAGTCAACGTACTGAAGCTTTCTTT
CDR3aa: CASSQRTEAFF

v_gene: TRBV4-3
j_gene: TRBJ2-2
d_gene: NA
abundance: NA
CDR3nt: TGCGCCAGCAGCCAAGATACCCCATCGGCGAACACCGGGGAGCTGTTTTTT
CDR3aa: CASSQDTPSANTGELFF

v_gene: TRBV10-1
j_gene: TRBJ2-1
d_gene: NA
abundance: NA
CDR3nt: TGCGCCAGCAGTACTAGCCGCGACGTGGAGCAGTTCTTC
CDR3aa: CASSTSRDVEQFF

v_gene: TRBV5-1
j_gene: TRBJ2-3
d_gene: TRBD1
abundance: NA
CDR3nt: TGCGCCAGCAGTCTGAGGGGGACAGGGCTTACTAGCACAGATACGCAGTATTTT
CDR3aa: CASSLRGTGLTSTDTQYF

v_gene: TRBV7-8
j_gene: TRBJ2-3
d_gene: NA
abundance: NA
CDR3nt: TGTGCCAGCAGCCCCCCCTTAAAGGATACGCAGTATTTT
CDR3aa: CASSPPLKDTQYF

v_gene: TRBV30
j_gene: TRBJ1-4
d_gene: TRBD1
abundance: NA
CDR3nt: TGTGCCTGGAGCGGAACAGGGGGACAAGAAAAACTGTTTTTT
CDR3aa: CAWSGTGGQEKLFF

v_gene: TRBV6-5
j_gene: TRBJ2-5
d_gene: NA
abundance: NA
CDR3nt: TGTGCCAGCAGTCTGGCTATTCAAGAGACCCAGTACTTC
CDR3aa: CASSLAIQETQYF

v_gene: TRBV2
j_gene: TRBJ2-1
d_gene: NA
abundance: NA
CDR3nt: TGTGCCAGCAGTGCGGAACTTGGGAATGAGCAGTTCTTC
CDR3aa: CASSAELGNEQFF

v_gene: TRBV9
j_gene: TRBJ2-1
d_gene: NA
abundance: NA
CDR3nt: TGTGCCAGCAGCGGGGGTGCCTACAATGAGCAGTTCTTC
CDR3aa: CASSGGAYNEQFF

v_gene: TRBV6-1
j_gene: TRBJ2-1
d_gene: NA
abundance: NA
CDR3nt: TGTGCCAGCAGTGACCACGGGGGAAACTACAATGAGCAGTTCTTC
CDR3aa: CASSDHGGNYNEQFF

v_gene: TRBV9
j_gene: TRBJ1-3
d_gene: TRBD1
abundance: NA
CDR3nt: TGTGCCAGCAGCGTAGGTGTGGGGACAGGGGTATCAGGAAACACCATATATTTT
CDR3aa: CASSVGVGTGVSGNTIYF

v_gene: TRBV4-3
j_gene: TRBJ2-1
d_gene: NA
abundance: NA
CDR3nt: TGCGCCAGCAGCCAAGAATCCTACAATGAGCAGTTCTTC
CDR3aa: CASSQESYNEQFF

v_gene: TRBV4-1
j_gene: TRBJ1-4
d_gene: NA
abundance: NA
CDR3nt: TGCGCCAGCAGCCCGCTCAGGGCGGTTGAAAAACTGTTTTTT
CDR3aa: CASSPLRAVEKLFF

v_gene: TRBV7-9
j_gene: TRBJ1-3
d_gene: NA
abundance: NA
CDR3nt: TGTGCCAGGGGCGACAGCTCTGGAAACACCATATATTTT
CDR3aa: CARGDSSGNTIYF

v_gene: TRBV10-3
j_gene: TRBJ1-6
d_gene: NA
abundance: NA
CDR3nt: TGTGCCATCAGTGACCCTTATTCACCCCTCCACTTT
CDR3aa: CAISDPYSPLHF

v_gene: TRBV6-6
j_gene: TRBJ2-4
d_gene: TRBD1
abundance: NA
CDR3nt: TGTGCCAGCAGCCCCCCCGGGGGGACAGGGTGGGACATTCAGTACTTC
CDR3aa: CASSPPGGTGWDIQYF

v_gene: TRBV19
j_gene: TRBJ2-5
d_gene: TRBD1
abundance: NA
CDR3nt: TGTGCCAGTAGTATAGCTCCGGACTCAGGGGGCCAAGAGACCCAGTACTTC
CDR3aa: CASSIAPDSGGQETQYF

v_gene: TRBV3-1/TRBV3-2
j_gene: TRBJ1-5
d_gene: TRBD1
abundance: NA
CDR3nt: TGTGCCAGCAGTTTGAACAGGGGTAATCAGCCCCAGCATTTT
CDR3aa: CASSLNRGNQPQHF

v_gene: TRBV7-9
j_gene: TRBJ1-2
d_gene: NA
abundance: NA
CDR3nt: TGTGCCAGCAGTCCCACCGGGACGGCCCAAGGGAACACCTTC
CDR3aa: CASSPTGTAQGNTF

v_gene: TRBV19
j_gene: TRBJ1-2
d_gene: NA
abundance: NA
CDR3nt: TGTGCCAGTAGTATCTCCATACTGGACGGCTACACCTTC
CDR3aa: CASSISILDGYTF

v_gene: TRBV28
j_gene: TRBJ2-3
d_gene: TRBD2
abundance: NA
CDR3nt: TGTGCCAGCAGTCGGGGGGGGGCAGATACGCAGTATTTT
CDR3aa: CASSRGGADTQYF

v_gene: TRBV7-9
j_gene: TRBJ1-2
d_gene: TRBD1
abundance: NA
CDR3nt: TGTGCCAGCAGCTTTAAGGGACAGCTGCCTAACTATGGCTACACCTTC
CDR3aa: CASSFKGQLPNYGYTF

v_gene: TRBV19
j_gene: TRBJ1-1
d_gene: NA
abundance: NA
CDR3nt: TGTGCCAGTAGTGCGCCCAGGGGCGGGGACACTGAAGCTTTCTTT
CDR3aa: CASSAPRGGDTEAFF

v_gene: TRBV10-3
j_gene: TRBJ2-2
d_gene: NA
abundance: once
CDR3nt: TGTGCCACGGGACTTCCACACACCGGGGAGCTGTTTTTT
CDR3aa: CATGLPHTGELFF

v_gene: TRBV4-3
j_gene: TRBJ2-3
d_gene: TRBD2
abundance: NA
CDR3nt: TGCGCCAGCAGCCAGGACTGGACTAGCGGCCCCGAGACTAGCACAGATACGCAGTATTTT
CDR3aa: CASSQDWTSGPETSTDTQYF

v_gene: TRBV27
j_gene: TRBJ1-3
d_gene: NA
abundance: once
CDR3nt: TGTGCCAGCAGTTTATTTCCAAGCTCTGGAAACACCATATATTTT
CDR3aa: CASSLFPSSGNTIYF

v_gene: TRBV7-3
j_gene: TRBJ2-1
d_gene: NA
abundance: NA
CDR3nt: TGTGCCAGCAGCTTAAACTCAAGGATCTCGGGCGATGAGCAGTTCTTC
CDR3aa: CASSLNSRISGDEQFF

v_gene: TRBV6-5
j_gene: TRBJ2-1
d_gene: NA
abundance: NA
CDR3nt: TGTGCCAGCAGGACACAGGGTCTGTCCTACAATGAGCAGTTCTTC
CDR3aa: CASRTQGLSYNEQFF

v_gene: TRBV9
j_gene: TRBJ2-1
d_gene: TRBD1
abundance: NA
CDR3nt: TGTGCCAGCAGCGTAGAGGGGGCCCCGTACAATGAGCAGTTCTTC
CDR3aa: CASSVEGAPYNEQFF

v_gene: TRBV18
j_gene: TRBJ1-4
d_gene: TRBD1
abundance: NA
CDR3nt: TGTGCCAGCTCACCGGACAGGGGCAGTAATGAAAAACTGTTTTTT
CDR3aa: CASSPDRGSNEKLFF

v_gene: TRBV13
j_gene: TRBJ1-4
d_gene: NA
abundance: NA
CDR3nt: TGTGCCAGCAGCCTCCGGACAGAAGAAAAACTGTTTTTT
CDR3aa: CASSLRTEEKLFF

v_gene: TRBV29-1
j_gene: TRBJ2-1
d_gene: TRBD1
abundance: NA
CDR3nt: TGCAGCGGCGTTACAGGGGGCTATGAGCAGTTCTTC
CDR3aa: CSGVTGGYEQFF

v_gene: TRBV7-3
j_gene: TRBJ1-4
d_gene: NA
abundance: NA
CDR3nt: TGTGCCAGCAGCTTTGATAGAGTAAATGAAAAACTGTTTTTT
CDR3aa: CASSFDRVNEKLFF

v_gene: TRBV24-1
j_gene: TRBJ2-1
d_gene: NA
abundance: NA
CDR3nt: TGTGCCACCAGGAAAATAGGTAATGAGCAGTTCTTC
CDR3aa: CATRKIGNEQFF

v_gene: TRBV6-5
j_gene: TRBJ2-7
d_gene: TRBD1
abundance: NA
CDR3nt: TGTGCCAGCAGTAGGGACAGGGGCTACGAGCAGTACTTC
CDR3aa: CASSRDRGYEQYF

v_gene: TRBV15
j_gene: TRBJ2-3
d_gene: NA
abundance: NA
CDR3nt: TGTGCCACCAGCAGAGGGGACTCACCCAGCACAGATACGCAGTATTTT
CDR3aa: CATSRGDSPSTDTQYF

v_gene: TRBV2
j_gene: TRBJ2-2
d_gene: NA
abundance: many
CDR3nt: TGTGCCAGCAGTGGGTGGCTCTCTACCCTGGGCGGGGAGCTGTTTTTT
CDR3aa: CASSGWLSTLGGELFF

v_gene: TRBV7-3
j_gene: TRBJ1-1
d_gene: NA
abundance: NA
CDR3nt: TGTGCCAGCAGGACAGGACAGAACACTGAAGCTTTCTTT
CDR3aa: CASRTGQNTEAFF

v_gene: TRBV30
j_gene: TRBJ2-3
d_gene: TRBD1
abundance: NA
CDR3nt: TGTGCCTGGGACAGGGGCATGCGGGATACGCAGTATTTT
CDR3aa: CAWDRGMRDTQYF

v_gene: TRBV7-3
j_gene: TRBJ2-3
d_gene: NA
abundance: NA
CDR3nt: TGTGCCAGCAGCCTGGATCGGGGGGCCGCAGATACGCAGTATTTT
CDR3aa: CASSLDRGAADTQYF

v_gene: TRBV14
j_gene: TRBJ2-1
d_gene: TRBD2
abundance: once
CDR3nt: TGTGCCAGCAGCCAAGTGGGACTAGCGGACTTCTACAATGAGCAGTTCTTC
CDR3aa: CASSQVGLADFYNEQFF

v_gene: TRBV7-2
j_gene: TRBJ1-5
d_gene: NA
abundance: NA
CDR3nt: TGTGCCAGCAGCTACGTCAATCAGCCCCAGCATTTT
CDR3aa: CASSYVNQPQHF

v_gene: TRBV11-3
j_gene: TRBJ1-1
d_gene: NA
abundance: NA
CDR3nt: TGTGCCAGCAGCTTTCTAGGGGGAAACACTGAAGCTTTCTTT
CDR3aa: CASSFLGGNTEAFF

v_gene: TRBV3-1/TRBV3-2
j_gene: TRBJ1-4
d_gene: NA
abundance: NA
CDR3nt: TGTGCCAGCAGCCCCCAGGGTAGAGGAGAAAAACTGTTTTTT
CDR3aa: CASSPQGRGEKLFF

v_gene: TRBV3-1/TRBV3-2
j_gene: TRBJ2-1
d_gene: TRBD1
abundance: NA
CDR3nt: TGTGCCAGCAGCCAGAGACAGGGGGCGGATGAGCAGTTCTTC
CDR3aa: CASSQRQGADEQFF

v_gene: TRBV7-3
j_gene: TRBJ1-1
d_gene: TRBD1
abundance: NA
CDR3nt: TGTGCCAGCAGCCCGGGACAGATAAACACTGAAGCTTTCTTT
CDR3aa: CASSPGQINTEAFF

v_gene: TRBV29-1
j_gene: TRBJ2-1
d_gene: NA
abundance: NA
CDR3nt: TGCAGCGCGAAACCCAGGGAGACCCAAAGGAATGAGCAGTTCTTC
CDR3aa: CSAKPRETQRNEQFF

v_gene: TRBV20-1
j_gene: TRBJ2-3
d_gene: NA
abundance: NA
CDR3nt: TGCAGTGCTAGGGGGTTTACGCAGTATTTT
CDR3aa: CSARGFTQYF

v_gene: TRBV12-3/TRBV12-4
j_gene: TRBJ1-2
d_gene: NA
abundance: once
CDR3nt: TGTGCCAGCGAGGGGAGGAGGGCCGAAGGCTACACCTTC
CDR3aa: CASEGRRAEGYTF

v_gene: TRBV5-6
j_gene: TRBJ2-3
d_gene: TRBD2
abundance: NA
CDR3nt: TGTGCCAGCAGCTTGGAGGGACTAGCTTTCACAGATACGCAGTATTTT
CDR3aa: CASSLEGLAFTDTQYF